The clone carrying this T cell receptor beta chain appeared once. This sample stems from a study of T cell responses to AZD1222 COVID-19 vaccine. Background on the study: Second-dose recipients at about 4 or about 12 weeks were treated as one pooled group.

J was trimmed by 4 bases and V by 4 bases; bases with no gene match: 6. This CDR3 comprises 14 residues. Germline V gene lookup returns CDR1 SGHRS and CDR2 YFSETQ. The data were produced by immunoSEQ multiplex PCR, yet TCRdb's version contains in-frame clones alone and is incomplete. The data contain roughly 190,000 clones, roughly 93% of them singletons. The source was peripheral blood, collected on day 0 of AZD1222 vaccination. The TCR was taken from an adult in good health. The chain has TRBV5-1 and TRBJ1-2, with 8 nucleotides matching TRBD1. This CDR3 reads CASSRGQESYGYTF. Here the CDR3 DNA reads TGCGCCAGCAGCAGGGGACAGGAGTCCTATGGCTACACCTTC.